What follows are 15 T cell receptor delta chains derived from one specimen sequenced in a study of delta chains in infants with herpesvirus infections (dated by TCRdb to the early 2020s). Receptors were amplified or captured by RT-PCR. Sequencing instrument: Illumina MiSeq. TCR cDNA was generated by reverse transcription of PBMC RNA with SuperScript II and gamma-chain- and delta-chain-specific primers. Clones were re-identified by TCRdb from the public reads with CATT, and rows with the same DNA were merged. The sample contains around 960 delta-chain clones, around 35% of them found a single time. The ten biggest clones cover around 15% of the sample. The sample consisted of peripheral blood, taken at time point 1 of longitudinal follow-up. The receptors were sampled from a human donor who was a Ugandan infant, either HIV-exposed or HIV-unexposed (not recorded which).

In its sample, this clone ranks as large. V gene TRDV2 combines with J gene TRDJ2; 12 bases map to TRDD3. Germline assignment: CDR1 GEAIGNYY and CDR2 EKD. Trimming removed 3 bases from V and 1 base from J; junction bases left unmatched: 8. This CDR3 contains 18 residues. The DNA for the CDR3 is TGTGCCTGTGACCCCGTACTGGGGGATACCGGTTTGACAGCACAACTCTTCTTT. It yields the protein CACDPVLGDTGLTAQLFF.

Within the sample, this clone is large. Here the CDR3 DNA reads TGTGCTCTGGCTTCCGGGCAGTACACCGATAAACTCATCTTT. Translated, it gives CALASGQYTDKLIF. The rearrangement links TRDV1 to TRDJ1; possible D gene TRDD2, 5 bases. From germline, CDR1 is TSWWSYY and CDR2 QGS. CDR3 length: 14 amino acids. The V and J ends lost 9 bases and 0 bases respectively, with 14 bases between them.

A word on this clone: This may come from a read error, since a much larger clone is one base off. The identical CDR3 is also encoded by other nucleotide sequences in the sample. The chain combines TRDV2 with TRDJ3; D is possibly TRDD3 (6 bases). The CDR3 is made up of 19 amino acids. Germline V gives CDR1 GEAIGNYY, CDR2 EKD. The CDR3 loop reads CACDGAGDWSSWDTRQMFF. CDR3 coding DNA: TGTGCCTGTGACGGGGCTGGGGATTGGAGCTCCTGGGACACACGACAGATGTTTTTC.

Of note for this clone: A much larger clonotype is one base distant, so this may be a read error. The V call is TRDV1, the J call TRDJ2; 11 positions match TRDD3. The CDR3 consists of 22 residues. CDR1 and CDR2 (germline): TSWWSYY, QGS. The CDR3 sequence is CALGEQRTLGDTLGPLTTQLFF. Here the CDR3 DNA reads TGTGCTCTTGGGGAACAGAGAACTCTGGGGGATACTTTGGGACCCTTGACAACACAACTCTTCTTT.

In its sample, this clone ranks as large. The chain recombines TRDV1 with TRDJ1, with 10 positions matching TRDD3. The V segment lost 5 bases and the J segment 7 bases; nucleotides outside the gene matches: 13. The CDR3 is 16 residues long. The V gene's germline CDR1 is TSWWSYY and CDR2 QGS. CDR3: CALGSRSLGDRAKLIF. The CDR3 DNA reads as TGTGCTCTTGGGTCTCGCTCTCTGGGGGATAGGGCTAAACTCATCTTT.

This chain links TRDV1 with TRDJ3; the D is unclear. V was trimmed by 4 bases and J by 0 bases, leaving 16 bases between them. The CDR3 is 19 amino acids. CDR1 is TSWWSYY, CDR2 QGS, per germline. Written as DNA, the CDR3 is TGTGCTCTTGGGGTAAAAGCGCTACTGAGCTCCTGGGACACCCGACAGATGTTTTTC. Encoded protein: CALGVKALLSSWDTRQMFF.

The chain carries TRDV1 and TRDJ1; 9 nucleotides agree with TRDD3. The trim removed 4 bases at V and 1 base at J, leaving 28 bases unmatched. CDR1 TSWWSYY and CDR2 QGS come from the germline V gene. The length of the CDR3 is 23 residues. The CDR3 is CALGVPTRHFFLYLGDFTDKLIF. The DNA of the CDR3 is TGTGCTCTTGGGGTCCCAACGAGGCACTTTTTTTTATACCTGGGGGATTTCACCGATAAACTCATCTTT.

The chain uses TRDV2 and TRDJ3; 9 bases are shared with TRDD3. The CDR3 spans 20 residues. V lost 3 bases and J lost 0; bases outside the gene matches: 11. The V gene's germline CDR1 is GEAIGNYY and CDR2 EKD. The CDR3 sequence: CACDPVLGDVSSWDTRQMFF. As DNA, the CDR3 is TGTGCCTGTGACCCTGTACTGGGGGACGTTAGCTCCTGGGACACCCGACAGATGTTTTTC.

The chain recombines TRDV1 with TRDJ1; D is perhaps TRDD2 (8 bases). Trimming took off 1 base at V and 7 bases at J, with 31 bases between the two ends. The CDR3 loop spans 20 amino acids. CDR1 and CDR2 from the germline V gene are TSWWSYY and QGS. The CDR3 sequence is CALGEPFLKMTHWGSGKLIF. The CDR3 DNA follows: TGTGCTCTTGGGGAACCCTTCCTAAAGATGACGCACTGGGGATCGGGTAAACTCATCTTT.

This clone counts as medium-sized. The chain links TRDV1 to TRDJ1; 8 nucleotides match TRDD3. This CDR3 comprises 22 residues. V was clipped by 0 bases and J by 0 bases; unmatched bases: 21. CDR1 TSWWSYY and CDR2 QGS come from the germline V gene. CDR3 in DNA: TGTGCTCTTGGGGAACTTGGCTACACATACAACTACTGGGGGGGTTACACCGATAAACTCATCTTT. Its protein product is CALGELGYTYNYWGGYTDKLIF.

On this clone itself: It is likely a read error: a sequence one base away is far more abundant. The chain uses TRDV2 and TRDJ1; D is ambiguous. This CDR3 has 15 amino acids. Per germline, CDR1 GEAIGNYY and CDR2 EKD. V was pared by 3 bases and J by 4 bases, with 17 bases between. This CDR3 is CACDPAWIEGDKLIF. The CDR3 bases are TGTGCCTGTGACCCCGCCTGGATTGAGGGCGATAAACTCATCTTT.

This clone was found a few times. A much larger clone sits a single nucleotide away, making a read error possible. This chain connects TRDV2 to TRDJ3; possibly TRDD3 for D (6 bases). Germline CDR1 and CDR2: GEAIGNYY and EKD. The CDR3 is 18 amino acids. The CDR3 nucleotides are TGTGCCTGTGGCACCGCTGGGGTTAGCTCCTGGGACACCCGACAGATGTTTTTC. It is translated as CACGTAGVSSWDTRQMFF.

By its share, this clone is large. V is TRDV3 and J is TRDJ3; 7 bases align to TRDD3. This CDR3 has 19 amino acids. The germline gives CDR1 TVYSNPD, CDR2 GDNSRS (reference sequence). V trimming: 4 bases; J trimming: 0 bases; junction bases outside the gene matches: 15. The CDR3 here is CASLYTGAADSWDTRQMFF. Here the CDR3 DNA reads TGTGCCTCTCTTTATACTGGGGCCGCCGACTCCTGGGACACCCGACAGATGTTTTTC.

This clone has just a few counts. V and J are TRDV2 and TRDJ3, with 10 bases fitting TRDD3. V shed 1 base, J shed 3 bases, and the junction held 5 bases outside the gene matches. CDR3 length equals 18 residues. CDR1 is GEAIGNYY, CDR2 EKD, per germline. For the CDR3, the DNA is TGTGCCTGTGACACTGGGGGATACTCCGACTGGGACACCCGACAGATGTTTTTC. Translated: CACDTGGYSDWDTRQMFF.

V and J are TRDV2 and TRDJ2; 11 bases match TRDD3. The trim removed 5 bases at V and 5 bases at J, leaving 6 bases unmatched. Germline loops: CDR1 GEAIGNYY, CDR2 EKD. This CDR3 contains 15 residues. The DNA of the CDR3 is TGTGCCTGTGCGTACTGGGGGATAACTACAGCACAACTCTTCTTT. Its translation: CACAYWGITTAQLFF.